This record covers a single TCR beta chain. As yet, its antigen is unknown. The record originates from a study of T cells in narcolepsy. The study, taken as a whole, reports: Same-patient CSF and blood CD4+ T cell clonotypes included HCRT-specific and TRIB2-specific autoreactive ones.

The repertoire was sequenced with immunoSEQ multiplex PCR; TCRdb's copy has only in-frame clones and lacks some. The sample consists of around 26,000 clones, less than 65% of them appearing once. This TCR derives from a human donor in good health. The sequencing input was memory (CD45RA-) CD4+ T cells from blood.

CDR3: CASSAGTATKGSYEQYF. Written as DNA, the CDR3 is TGTGCCAGCAGCGCAGGGACAGCCACTAAGGGCTCCTACGAGCAGTACTTC. The chain links TRBV2 to TRBJ2-7, with 7 positions matching TRBD1. The CDR3 has 17 residues. CDR1 and CDR2 (germline): SNHLY, FYNNEI. Trimming at V came to 6 bases and at J to 0 bases, leaving 14 bases not matched to a gene.